The clone carrying this T cell receptor beta chain was detected a few times. Trimming took off 2 bases at V and 4 bases at J, with 12 bases between the two ends. Germline CDR1 KGHSH, CDR2 LQKENI. The CDR3 is 15 amino acids. Original data processing: Quantification of nucleated cells was approximated via reference gene primer amplification. Some clones are missing from TCRdb's copy, which holds only in-frame ones; the method was immunoSEQ multiplex PCR. Clone size and V and J calls were adopted from that table, with D and trimming inferred from the DNA. The sample carries 250,000 or so clones, 70% to 80% recorded once. This entry belongs to a study of blood T cell repertoires in COVID-19. Study context: Sites in the United States, Italy and Spain provided acute and convalescent COVID-19 samples. The analysed material was cDNA or gDNA that came from T cells, B-cell-depleted T cells, or PBMCs.

The chain combines TRBV18 with TRBJ2-1, with D uncertain. This receptor was identified in a woman older than 75 with acute or convalescent COVID-19. Sequencing was done on a sample of peripheral blood. For the CDR3, the DNA is TGTGCCAGCTCACCAGGTTTAGTCCCATACAATGAGCAGTTCTTC. It translates to CASSPGLVPYNEQFF.